One and the same sample provided the 18 T cell receptor beta chains below, sequenced in a study of PD-1 blockade in mismatch repair-deficient tumors. TCRdb's copy holds only in-frame clones and misses some; the assay was immunoSEQ multiplex PCR. Among tens of thousands of clones, around 85% were seen once, and the ten largest hold about 2.4%. Material: peripheral blood, obtained 12 weeks after starting pembrolizumab. The receptors derive from an adult with mismatch repair-deficient cancer.

J is TRBJ1-1 and V is TRBV5-1; 8 positions match TRBD1. CDR1 is SGHRS and CDR2 is YFSETQ in the germline V gene. The ends lost 2 bases at V and 7 bases at J; junction bases unmatched: 4. The CDR3 is made up of 13 amino acids. CDR3: CASSFGTGDEAFF. In nucleotides, the CDR3 is TGCGCCAGCAGCTTCGGGACAGGTGATGAAGCTTTCTTT. The full variable domain, rest sourced from reference TRBV5-1 and TRBJ1-1, is KAGVTQTPRYLIKTRGQQVTLSCSPISGHRSVSWYQQTPGQGLQFLFEYFSETQRNKGNFPGRFSGRQFSNSRSEMNVSTLELGDSALYLCASSFGTGDEAFFGQGTRLTVV.

This CDR3 is CASSFGRPSTDTQYF. CDR3 DNA: TGTGCCAGCAGCTTCGGGAGACCCAGCACAGATACGCAGTATTTT. The chain employs TRBV7-9 and TRBJ2-3; possibly TRBD2 for D (6 bases). V lost 3 bases to trimming and J lost 0 bases, with 10 bases between them. The CDR3 covers 15 residues. CDR1 is SEHNR and CDR2 is FQNEAQ in the germline V gene (reference sequence).

The J gene is TRBJ2-1, the V gene TRBV7-9; D is ambiguous. Germline V gene data show CDR1 as SEHNR and CDR2 as FQNEAQ (reference sequence). Trimming pared 4 bases from V and 8 bases from J, leaving 15 bases between. The CDR3 has 14 amino acids. In DNA, the CDR3 is TGTGCCAGCAGCTCGACCGGCCTTTTGGATGAGCAGTTCTTC. Protein: CASSSTGLLDEQFF.

This clone was counted between two and nine times. The V call is TRBV18, the J call TRBJ1-2; TRBD1 aligns across 10 bases. This CDR3 is 14 amino acids long. Germline CDR1 KGHSH, CDR2 LQKENI. Germline trimming cut 3 bases from V and 4 bases from J; bases unmatched to any gene: 2. The CDR3 protein is CASSPGDRGYGYTF. CDR3 DNA: TGTGCCAGCTCACCGGGGGACAGGGGCTATGGCTACACCTTC.

V and J are TRBV30 and TRBJ2-5, with 12 bases lining up with TRBD2. The germline V gene encodes CDR1 GTSNPN and CDR2 SVGIG (reference sequence). V lost 8 bases to trimming and J lost 1 base; unmatched junction nucleotides: 5. The CDR3 consists of 14 residues. CDR3 amino acids: CATGGLAGQETQYF. Written as DNA, the CDR3 is TGTGCCACGGGGGGACTAGCGGGCCAAGAGACCCAGTACTTC.

V and J are TRBV7-3 and TRBJ1-3; D remains ambiguous. This CDR3 comprises 15 residues. V was cut by 2 bases and J by 4 bases, with 12 bases left in between. CDR1 and CDR2 from the germline V gene are SGHTA and FQGTGA. CDR3 coding DNA: TGTGCCAGCAGCTTAGCGGGCATCAAGGGAAACACCATATATTTT. Its translation: CASSLAGIKGNTIYF. The full variable domain, rest sourced from reference TRBV7-3 and TRBJ1-3, is GAGVSQTPSNKVTEKGKYVELRCDPISGHTALYWYRQSLGQGPEFLIYFQGTGAADDSGLPNDRFFAVRPEGSVSTLKIQRTERGDSAVYLCASSLAGIKGNTIYFGEGSWLTVV.

This chain joins TRBV6-5 and TRBJ1-2; 8 positions match TRBD1. The CDR3 sequence is 14 residues long. The ends lost 5 bases at V and 6 bases at J; junction bases unmatched: 8. CDR1 and CDR2 from the germline V gene are MNHEY and SVGAGI. The CDR3 here is CASSEIRGRNGYTF. The DNA of the CDR3 is TGTGCCAGCAGTGAAATCAGGGGGCGAAATGGCTACACCTTC.

V usage is TRBV7-9 and J usage is TRBJ2-7, with 9 bases matching TRBD2. The V gene's germline CDR1 is SEHNR and CDR2 FQNEAQ (reference sequence). The length of the CDR3 is 14 residues. Trimming took 1 base from V and 7 from J; bases not matched to a gene: 5. CDR3 region: CASSLDLAGREQYF. CDR3 in DNA: TGTGCCAGCAGCTTAGACCTAGCGGGACGGGAGCAGTACTTC.

The chain recombines TRBV19 with TRBJ2-3; D is unresolved. Trimming took 6 bases from V and 2 from J, leaving 21 bases between them. Germline V lookup: CDR1 LNHDA, CDR2 SQIVND (reference sequence). The CDR3 runs 17 residues. The CDR3 coding sequence is TGTGCCAGTAGCGAGACCGCGACTGTTACCGTCACAGATACGCAGTATTTT. Translation gives CASSETATVTVTDTQYF.

This chain connects TRBV9 to TRBJ2-2; D gene unclear. The germline V gene encodes CDR1 SGDLS and CDR2 YYNGEE. The CDR3 covers 18 residues. V shed 4 bases and J shed 3 bases, with 22 bases lying between them. The CDR3 loop is CASSPRLLVIGYTGELFF. The DNA of the CDR3 is TGTGCCAGCAGCCCCCGTTTGTTGGTCATTGGTTACACCGGGGAGCTGTTTTTT.

The rearrangement links TRBV30 to TRBJ1-1; D may be TRBD1 (5 bases). Deletions cut 2 bases from V and 5 bases from J, with 27 bases between. This CDR3 is built from 18 residues. CDR1 GTSNPN and CDR2 SVGIG come from the germline V gene (reference sequence). CDR3: CAWSRAGINLLGRTEAFF. In nucleotides, the CDR3 is TGTGCCTGGAGTCGGGCAGGGATAAACCTTCTTGGAAGAACTGAAGCTTTCTTT. The full variable domain, in which reference TRBV30 and TRBJ1-1 provide the parts outside the CDR3, is SQTIHQWPATLVQPVGSPLSLECTVEGTSNPNLYWYRQAAGRGLQLLFYSVGIGQISSEVPQNLSASRPQDRQFILSSKKLLLSDSGFYLCAWSRAGINLLGRTEAFFGQGTRLTVV.

This chain connects TRBV5-1 to TRBJ2-7; 13 bases are a match to TRBD2. Germline V gives CDR1 SGHRS, CDR2 YFSETQ. The J segment lost 2 bases and the V segment lost 4 bases, leaving 6 bases of the junction unmatched. The CDR3 runs to 16 residues. As DNA, the CDR3 is TGCGCCAGCAGCAGCGGACTAGCGGGAGTAGCCTACGAGCAGTACTTC. Its translation: CASSSGLAGVAYEQYF.

In its sample, this clone was seen a few times. The V and J genes are TRBV6-5 and TRBJ1-5; D might be TRBD1 (6 bases). This CDR3 has 15 residues. Germline CDR1 MNHEY, CDR2 SVGAGI. Trimming removed 9 bases from V and 2 bases from J, with 17 bases in between. CDR3 bases: TGTGCCAGTTCAATGGGGGCGCTGGGCAATCAGCCCCAGCATTTT. The encoded protein is CASSMGALGNQPQHF.

The chain couples TRBV18 to TRBJ2-3; TRBD1 agrees at 7 bases. Germline-derived CDR1 and CDR2 are KGHSH and LQKENI. The junction had 6 bases not matched to a gene; V was cut back by 8 bases and J by 1 base. This CDR3 spans 14 amino acids. The CDR3 sequence: CASVYRGGTDTQYF. The CDR3 bases are TGTGCCAGCGTTTACAGGGGAGGCACAGATACGCAGTATTTT.

V is TRBV7-2 and J is TRBJ2-7, with 9 bases aligning to TRBD2. This CDR3 has 16 residues. Germline values: CDR1 SGHTA, CDR2 FQGNSA. V was clipped by 5 bases and J by 3 bases; unmatched bases: 11. Here the CDR3 reads CASSRHLAGSDYEQYF. The CDR3 DNA is TGTGCCAGCAGCCGACATCTAGCGGGATCTGACTACGAGCAGTACTTC.

V gene TRBV5-1 combines with J gene TRBJ2-2; D gene ambiguous. V was trimmed by 4 bases and J by 0 bases, leaving 13 bases between them. CDR1 and CDR2 from the germline V gene are SGHRS and YFSETQ. The CDR3 loop spans 16 amino acids. In DNA, the CDR3 is TGCGCCAGCAGCCCCCGGGTCTCCGCGAACACCGGGGAGCTGTTTTTT. It translates to CASSPRVSANTGELFF.

The chain uses TRBV7-9 and TRBJ1-3, with 7 positions matching TRBD1. V shed 5 bases and J 0 bases; nucleotides not matched to a gene: 10. Germline values: CDR1 SEHNR, CDR2 FQNEAQ (reference sequence). The CDR3 is 17 residues long. As DNA, the CDR3 is TGTGCCAGCAGCGCGGCGGCAGGGGGGAGCTCTGGAAACACCATATATTTT. It codes for CASSAAAGGSSGNTIYF. Using reference TRBV7-9 and TRBJ1-3 for the parts outside the CDR3, the full variable domain is DTGVSQNPRHKITKRGQNVTFRCDPISEHNRLYWYRQTLGQGPEFLTYFQNEAQLEKSRLLSDRFSAERPKGSFSTLEIQRTEQGDSAMYLCASSAAAGGSSGNTIYFGEGSWLTVV.

The table lists this clone with many counts. This chain links TRBV7-3 with TRBJ2-7; TRBD1 agrees at 11 bases. The CDR3 loop spans 15 amino acids. Trimming cost V 5 bases and J 7 bases; bases outside gene matches: 10. CDR1 and CDR2 from the germline V gene are SGHTA and FQGTGA. The CDR3 DNA reads TGTGCCAGCAGCCCGGACAGGGGGCTGGGGGGTGAGCAGTACTTC. Amino acid sequence: CASSPDRGLGGEQYF.